The clone carrying this T cell receptor (beta chain) was observed many times. Antigen unknown. This entry belongs to a study of naive and memory T cell subsets. Study-wide results and limits: From naive to CM, EM and EMRA, diversity decreased and Gini increased. Expression changes during T cell differentiation may affect RNA-based TCR counts.

Both TRBC1 and TRBC2 were covered by a beta constant-region primer of two equimolar oligonucleotides. Ligation attached a single-stranded oligonucleotide with a 12-nucleotide UMI and the SP2 primer to the cDNA 3' end. TCRdb re-called the UMI-ligation and nested PCR reads through MiXCR, storing one row per CDR3 protein. The sample shows tens of thousands of distinct CDR3 sequences, around 14% of them seen only once. The CDR3 is 15 amino acids. Trimming cost V 0 bases and J 14 bases, with 23 bases left between them. The germline V gene encodes CDR1 SQVTM and CDR2 ANQGSEA. CMV status came from CD4+ IFNgamma after overnight CMV lysate stimulation.

The TCR comes from a human donor in good health. The sequencing sample was made of central memory CD4+ T cells from blood. J is TRBJ2-4 and V is TRBV29-1; TRBD2 might be the D (5 bases). The CDR3 is CSVEDLGDSRAVKYF. In DNA, the CDR3 is TGCAGCGTTGAAGATCTCGGTGATTCGCGGGCCGTAAAGTACTTC.